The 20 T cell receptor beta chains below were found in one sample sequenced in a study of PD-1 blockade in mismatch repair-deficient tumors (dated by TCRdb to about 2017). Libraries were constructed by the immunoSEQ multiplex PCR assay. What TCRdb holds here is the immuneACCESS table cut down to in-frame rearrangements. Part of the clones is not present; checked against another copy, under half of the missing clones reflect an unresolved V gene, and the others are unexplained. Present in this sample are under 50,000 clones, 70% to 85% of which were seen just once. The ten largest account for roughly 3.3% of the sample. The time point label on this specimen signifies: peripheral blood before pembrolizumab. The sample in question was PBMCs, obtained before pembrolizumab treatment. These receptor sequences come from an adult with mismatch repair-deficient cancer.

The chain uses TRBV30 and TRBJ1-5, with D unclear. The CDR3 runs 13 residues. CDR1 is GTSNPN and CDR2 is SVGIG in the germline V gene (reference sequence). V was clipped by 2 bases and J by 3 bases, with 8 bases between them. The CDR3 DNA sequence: TGTGCCTGGAGTCCCGGTTACAATCAGCCCCAGCATTTT. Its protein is CAWSPGYNQPQHF.

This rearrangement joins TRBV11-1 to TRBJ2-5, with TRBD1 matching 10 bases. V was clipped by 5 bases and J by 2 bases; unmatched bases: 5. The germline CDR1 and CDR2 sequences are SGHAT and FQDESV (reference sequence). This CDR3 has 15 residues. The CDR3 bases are TGTGCCAGCAGCCGGGACAGGGGACGACAAGAGACCCAGTACTTC. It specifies CASSRDRGRQETQYF.

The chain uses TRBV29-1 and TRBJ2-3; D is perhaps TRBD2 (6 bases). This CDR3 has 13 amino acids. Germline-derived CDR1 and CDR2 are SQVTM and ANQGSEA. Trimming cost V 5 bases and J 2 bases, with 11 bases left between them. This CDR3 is CSVCRDFTDTQYF. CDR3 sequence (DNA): TGCAGCGTTTGCCGGGACTTCACAGATACGCAGTATTTT.

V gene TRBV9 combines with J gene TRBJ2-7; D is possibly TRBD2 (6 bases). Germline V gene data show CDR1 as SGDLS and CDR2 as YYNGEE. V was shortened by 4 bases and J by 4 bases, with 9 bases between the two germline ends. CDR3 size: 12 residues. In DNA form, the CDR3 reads TGTGCCAGCAGCTCAGGAGGGTACGAGCAGTACTTC. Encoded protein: CASSSGGYEQYF.

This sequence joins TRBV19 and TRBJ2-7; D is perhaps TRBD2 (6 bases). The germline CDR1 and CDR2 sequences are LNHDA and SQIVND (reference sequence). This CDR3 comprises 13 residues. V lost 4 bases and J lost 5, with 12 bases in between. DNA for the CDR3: TGTGCCAGTAGTAGCGGATCGGGAGACGAGCAGTACTTC. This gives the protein CASSSGSGDEQYF.

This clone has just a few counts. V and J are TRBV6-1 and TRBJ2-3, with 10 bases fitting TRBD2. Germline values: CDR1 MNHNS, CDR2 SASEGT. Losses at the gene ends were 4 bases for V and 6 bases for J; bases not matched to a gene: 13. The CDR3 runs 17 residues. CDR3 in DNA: TGTGCCAGCAGTGGGCCTCGGACTAGCGGAGCCGCCGATACGCAGTATTTT. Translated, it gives CASSGPRTSGAADTQYF.

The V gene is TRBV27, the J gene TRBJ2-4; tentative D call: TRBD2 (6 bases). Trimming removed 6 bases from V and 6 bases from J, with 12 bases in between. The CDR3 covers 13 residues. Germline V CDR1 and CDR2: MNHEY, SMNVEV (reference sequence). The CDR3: CASSPSGRNIQYF. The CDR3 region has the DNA TGTGCCAGCAGCCCCTCCGGGAGAAACATTCAGTACTTC.

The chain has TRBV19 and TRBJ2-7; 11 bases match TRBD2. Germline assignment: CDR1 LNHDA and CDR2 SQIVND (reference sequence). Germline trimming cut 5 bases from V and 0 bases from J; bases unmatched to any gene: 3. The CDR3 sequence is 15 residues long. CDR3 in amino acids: CASSETSGSSYEQYF. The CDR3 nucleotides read TGTGCCAGTAGTGAAACTAGCGGGAGCTCCTACGAGCAGTACTTC.

DNA of the CDR3: TGTGCCAGCAGGGACGGAGGGAGAACCTATGGCTACACCTTC. Encoded protein: CASRDGGRTYGYTF. This chain connects TRBV27 to TRBJ1-2; unclear D gene. There are 14 residues in the CDR3. Trimming took off 6 bases at V and 4 bases at J, with 15 bases between the two ends. CDR1 and CDR2 from the germline V gene are MNHEY and SMNVEV (reference sequence).

DNA of the CDR3: TGTGCCATCAGTCAACTGGGGGGGCGGACTGAAGCTTTCTTT. Translation gives CAISQLGGRTEAFF. J is TRBJ1-1 and V is TRBV10-3; tentative D call: TRBD1 (6 bases). Trimming removed 5 bases from V and 5 bases from J, with 15 bases in between. CDR1 is ENHRY, CDR2 SYGVKD, per germline. The CDR3 has 14 residues.

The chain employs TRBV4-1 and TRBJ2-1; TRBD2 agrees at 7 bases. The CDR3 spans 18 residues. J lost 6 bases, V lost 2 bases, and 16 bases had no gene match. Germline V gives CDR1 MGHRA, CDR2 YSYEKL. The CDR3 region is CASSQIWGRAILPNEQFF. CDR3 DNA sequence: TGCGCCAGCAGCCAAATTTGGGGGAGGGCAATTCTACCCAATGAGCAGTTCTTC.

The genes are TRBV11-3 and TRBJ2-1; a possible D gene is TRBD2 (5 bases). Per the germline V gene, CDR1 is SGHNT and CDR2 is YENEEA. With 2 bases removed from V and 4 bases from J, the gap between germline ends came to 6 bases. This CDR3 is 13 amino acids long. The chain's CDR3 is CASSLRGYNEQFF. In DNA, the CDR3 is TGTGCCAGCAGCTTACGCGGGTACAATGAGCAGTTCTTC. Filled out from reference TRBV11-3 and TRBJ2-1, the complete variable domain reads EAGVVQSPRYKIIEKKQPVAFWCNPISGHNTLYWYLQNLGQGPELLIRYENEEAVDDSQLPKDRFSAERLKGVDSTLKIQPAELGDSAVYLCASSLRGYNEQFFGPGTRLTVL.

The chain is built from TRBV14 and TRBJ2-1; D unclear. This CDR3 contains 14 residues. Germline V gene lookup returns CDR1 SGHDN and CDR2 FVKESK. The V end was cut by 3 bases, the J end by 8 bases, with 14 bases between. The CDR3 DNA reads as TGTGCCAGCAGCCATCATCAGGTGCCCCATGAGCAGTTCTTC. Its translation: CASSHHQVPHEQFF. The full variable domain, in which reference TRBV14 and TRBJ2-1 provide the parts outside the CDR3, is EAGVTQFPSHSVIEKGQTVTLRCDPISGHDNLYWYRRVMGKEIKFLLHFVKESKQDESGMPNNRFLAERTGGTYSTLKVQPAELEDSGVYFCASSHHQVPHEQFFGPGTRLTVL.

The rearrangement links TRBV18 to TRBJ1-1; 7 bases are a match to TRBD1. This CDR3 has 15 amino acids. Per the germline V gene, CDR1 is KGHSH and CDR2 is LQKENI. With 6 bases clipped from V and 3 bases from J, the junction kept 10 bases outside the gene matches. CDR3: CASSGNRGMDTEAFF. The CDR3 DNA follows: TGTGCCAGCTCGGGAAACAGGGGTATGGACACTGAAGCTTTCTTT.

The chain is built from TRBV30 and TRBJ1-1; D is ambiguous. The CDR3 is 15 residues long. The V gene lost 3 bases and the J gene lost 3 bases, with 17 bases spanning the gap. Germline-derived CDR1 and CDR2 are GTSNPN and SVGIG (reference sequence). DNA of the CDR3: TGTGCCTGGAGGCCCCGGGGAGGGCAGTACACTGAAGCTTTCTTT. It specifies CAWRPRGGQYTEAFF.

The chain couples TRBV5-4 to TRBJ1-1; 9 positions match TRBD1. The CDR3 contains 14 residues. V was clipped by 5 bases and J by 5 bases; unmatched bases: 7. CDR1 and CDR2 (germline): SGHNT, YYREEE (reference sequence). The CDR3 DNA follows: TGTGCCAGCAGTCAAGACAGGGGGGATACTGAAGCTTTCTTT. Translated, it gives CASSQDRGDTEAFF.

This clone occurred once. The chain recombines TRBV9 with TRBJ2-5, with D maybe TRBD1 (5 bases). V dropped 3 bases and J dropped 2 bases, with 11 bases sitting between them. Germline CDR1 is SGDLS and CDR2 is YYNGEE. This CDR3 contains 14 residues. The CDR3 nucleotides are TGTGCCAGCAGCGACGACAGCGTACAAGAGACCCAGTACTTC. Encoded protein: CASSDDSVQETQYF.

Written as DNA, the CDR3 is TGCAGCGTTGGGACGGACTACGAGCAGTACTTC. It translates to CSVGTDYEQYF. J is TRBJ2-7 and V is TRBV29-1; D unclear. Per the germline V gene, CDR1 is SQVTM and CDR2 is ANQGSEA. This CDR3 region has 11 residues. With 4 bases removed from V and 3 bases from J, the gap between germline ends came to 7 bases.

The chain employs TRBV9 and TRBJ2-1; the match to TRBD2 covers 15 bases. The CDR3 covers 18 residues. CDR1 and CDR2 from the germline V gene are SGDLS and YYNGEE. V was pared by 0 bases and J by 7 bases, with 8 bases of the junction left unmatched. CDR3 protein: CASSVEGLGTSGRNEQFF. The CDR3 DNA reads TGTGCCAGCAGCGTAGAGGGGCTGGGGACTAGCGGGAGGAATGAGCAGTTCTTC.

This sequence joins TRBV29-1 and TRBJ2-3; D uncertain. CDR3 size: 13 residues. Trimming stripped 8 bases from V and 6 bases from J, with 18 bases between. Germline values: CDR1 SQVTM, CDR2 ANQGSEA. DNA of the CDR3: TGCAGCTTCACATTGAACCTTGGGGATACGCAGTATTTT. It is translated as CSFTLNLGDTQYF.